This T cell receptor beta chain was identified in a study of T cells in Graves' hyperthyroidism and ophthalmopathy. A remark on this clonotype: Its target is not known. One junction end does not reproduce the germline sequence, and a read error may be involved.

RNA transcripts served as the template for amplifying TCR beta CDR3 regions. In the first-round RT-PCR of the TCR CDR3, the HTBI primer set was used. One entry per CDR3 protein, called by TCRdb with MiXCR from the multiplex PCR reads. The sample carries fewer than 650,000 distinct CDR3 sequences, approximately 15% recorded once. In the ophthalmopathy cohort, Clinical Activity Score was at least 3, NOSPECS grade at least 4, and duration under 3 months. Patients showing uncontrolled infection, other autoimmune disease, pregnancy or lactation were ineligible. Fresh peripheral blood, 10 ml, yielded the PBMCs. Study-wide results and limits: From stable hyperthyroidism, ophthalmopathy was separated by a 13 V-J model.

Specimen: blood. This clonotype was sampled from a woman aged 40 to 50 with Graves' ophthalmopathy.

The CDR3 is CASSLRSRVSYEQYF. CDR3 in DNA: TGTGCTAGCAGCCTAAGGAGCAGGGTGTCCTACGAGCAGTACTTC. V usage is TRBV7-7 and J usage is TRBJ2-7; D is perhaps TRBD1 (5 bases). Germline V gene sequence: CDR1 SSHAT, CDR2 FNYEAQ (reference sequence). This CDR3 has 15 residues.